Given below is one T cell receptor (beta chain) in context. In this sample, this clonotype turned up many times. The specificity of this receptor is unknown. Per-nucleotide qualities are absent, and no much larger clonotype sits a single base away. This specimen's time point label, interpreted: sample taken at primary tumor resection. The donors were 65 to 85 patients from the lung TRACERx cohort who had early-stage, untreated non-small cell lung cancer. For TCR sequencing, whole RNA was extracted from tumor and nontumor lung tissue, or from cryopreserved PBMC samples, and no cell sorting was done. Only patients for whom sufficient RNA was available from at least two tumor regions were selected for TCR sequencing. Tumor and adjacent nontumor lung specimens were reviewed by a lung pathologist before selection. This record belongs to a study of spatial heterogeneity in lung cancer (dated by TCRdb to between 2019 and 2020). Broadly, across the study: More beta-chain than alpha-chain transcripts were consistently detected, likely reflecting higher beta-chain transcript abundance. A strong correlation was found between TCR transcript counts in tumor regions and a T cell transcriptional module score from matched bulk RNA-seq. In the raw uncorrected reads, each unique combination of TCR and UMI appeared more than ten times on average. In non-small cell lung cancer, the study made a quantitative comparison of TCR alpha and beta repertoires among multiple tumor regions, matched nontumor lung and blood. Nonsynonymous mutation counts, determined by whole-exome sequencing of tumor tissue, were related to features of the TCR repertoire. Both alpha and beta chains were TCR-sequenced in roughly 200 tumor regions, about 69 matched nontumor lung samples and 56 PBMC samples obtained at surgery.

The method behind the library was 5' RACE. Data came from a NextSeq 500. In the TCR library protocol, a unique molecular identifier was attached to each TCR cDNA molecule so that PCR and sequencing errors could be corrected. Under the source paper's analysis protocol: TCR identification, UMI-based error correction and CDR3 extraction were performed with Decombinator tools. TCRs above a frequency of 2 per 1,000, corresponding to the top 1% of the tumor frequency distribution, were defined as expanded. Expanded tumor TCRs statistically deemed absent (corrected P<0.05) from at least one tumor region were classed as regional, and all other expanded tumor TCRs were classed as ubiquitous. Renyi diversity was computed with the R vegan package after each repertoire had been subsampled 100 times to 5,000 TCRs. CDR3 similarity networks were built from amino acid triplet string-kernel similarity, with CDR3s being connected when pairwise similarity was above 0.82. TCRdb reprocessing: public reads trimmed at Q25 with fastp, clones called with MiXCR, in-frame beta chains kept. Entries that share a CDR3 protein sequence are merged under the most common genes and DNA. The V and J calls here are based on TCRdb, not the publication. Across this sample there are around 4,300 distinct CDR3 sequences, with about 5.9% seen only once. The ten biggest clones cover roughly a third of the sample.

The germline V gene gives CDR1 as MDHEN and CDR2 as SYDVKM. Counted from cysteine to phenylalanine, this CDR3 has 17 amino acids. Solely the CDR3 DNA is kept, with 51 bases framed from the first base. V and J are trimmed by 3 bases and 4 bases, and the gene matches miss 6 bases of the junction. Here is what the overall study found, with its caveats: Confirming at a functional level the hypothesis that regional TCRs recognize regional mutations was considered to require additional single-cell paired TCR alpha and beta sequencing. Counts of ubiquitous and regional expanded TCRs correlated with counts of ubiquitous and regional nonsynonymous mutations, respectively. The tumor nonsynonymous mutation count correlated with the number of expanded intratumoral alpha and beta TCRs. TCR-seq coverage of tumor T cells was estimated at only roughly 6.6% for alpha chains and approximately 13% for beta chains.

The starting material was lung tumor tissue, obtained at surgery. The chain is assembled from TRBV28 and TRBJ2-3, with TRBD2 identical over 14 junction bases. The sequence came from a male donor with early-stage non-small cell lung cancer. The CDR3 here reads CASSFEGLAGAPDTQYF. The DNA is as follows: TGTGCCAGCAGTTTCGAGGGACTAGCGGGAGCCCCAGATACGCAGTATTTT.